This T cell receptor (beta chain) was identified during a study of blood T cell repertoires in COVID-19. The data were produced by immunoSEQ multiplex PCR, yet TCRdb's version contains in-frame clones alone and is incomplete. This sample carries about 160,000 clones, approximately 87% of them seen once, and the ten largest clones take less than 8%. The recovered donors of Cohort 3 showed two negative PCRs, clearance, or symptom resolution. This clone showed up just once. The receptor was derived from a woman aged 45 to 65 who had recovered from COVID-19. The sequenced material came from PBMCs or T cells enriched from blood (not recorded which).

The CDR3 coding sequence is TGTGCCAGCAGCCTCTTCGGGAGCGGCTACACCTTC. Translated: CASSLFGSGYTF. The chain combines TRBV12-3 or TRBV12-4 with TRBJ1-2; no definite D call. CDR3 size: 12 residues. Trimming removed 6 bases from V and 8 bases from J, with 13 bases in between.